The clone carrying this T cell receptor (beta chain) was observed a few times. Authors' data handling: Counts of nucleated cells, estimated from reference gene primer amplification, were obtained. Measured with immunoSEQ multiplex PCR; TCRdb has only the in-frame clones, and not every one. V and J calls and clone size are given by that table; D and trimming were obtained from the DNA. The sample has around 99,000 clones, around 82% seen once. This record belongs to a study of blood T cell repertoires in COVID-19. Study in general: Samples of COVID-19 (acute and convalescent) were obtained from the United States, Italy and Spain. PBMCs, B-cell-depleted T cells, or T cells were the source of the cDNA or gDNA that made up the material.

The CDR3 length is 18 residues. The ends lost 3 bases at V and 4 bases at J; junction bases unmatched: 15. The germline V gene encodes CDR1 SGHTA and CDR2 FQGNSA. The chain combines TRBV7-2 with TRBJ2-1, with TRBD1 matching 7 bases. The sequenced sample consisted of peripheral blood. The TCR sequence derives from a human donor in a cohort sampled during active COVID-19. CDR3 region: CASSFGPRRDRKYNEQFF. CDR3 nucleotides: TGTGCCAGCAGCTTCGGGCCCAGACGGGACAGAAAATACAATGAGCAGTTCTTC.